Sequencing of this TCR beta chain was carried out in a study of long-term antiretroviral therapy in people with HIV. About this clone itself: Its antigen is undetermined.

V dropped 2 bases and J dropped 5 bases, with 16 bases sitting between them. This CDR3 is built from 14 residues. Germline V lookup: CDR1 GTSNPN, CDR2 SVGIG (reference sequence). It was version v3.0 of the immunoSEQ assay that was run at survey level. Measured with immunoSEQ multiplex PCR; TCRdb has only the in-frame clones, and not every one. The sample consists of some 28,000 clones, about 85% of them appearing once. Findings of the study overall: Clonal populations expanded prior to ART predominated within the repertoire at all time points.

The V gene is TRBV30, the J gene TRBJ2-7, with unresolved D. Sample: unsorted PBMCs, taken 3 years after starting antiretroviral therapy. This receptor was identified in a man aged 40-50 years with HIV. Here the CDR3 reads CAWSTSSYAHEQYF. The CDR3 DNA reads TGTGCCTGGAGTACCTCCTCATATGCCCACGAGCAGTACTTC. The full variable domain, rest sourced from reference TRBV30 and TRBJ2-7, is SQTIHQWPATLVQPVGSPLSLECTVEGTSNPNLYWYRQAAGRGLQLLFYSVGIGQISSEVPQNLSASRPQDRQFILSSKKLLLSDSGFYLCAWSTSSYAHEQYFGPGTRLTVT.